Each of the 21 T cell receptor beta chains below was sequenced from the same sample in a study of T cell responses to AZD1222 COVID-19 vaccine. The data were produced by immunoSEQ multiplex PCR, yet TCRdb's version contains in-frame clones alone and is incomplete. The sample comprises some 150,000 clones, 75% to 90% of which are singletons, and 5.5% to 8% rests with the top ten. The source was peripheral blood, collected after recovery from COVID-19. Source of these receptors: an adult who had recovered from COVID-19.

J is TRBJ1-1 and V is TRBV20-1; D is unresolved. CDR1 and CDR2 from the germline V gene are DFQATT and SNEGSKA (reference sequence). This CDR3 region has 11 residues. Trimming shortened V by 5 bases and J by 4 bases, and 8 bases separated the two germline ends. The CDR3, as DNA: TGCAGTGCTCCACGGGGCACTGAAGCTTTCTTT. Its protein is CSAPRGTEAFF.

J is TRBJ1-1 and V is TRBV29-1; D is possibly TRBD1 (5 bases). Trimming took off 4 bases at V and 7 bases at J, with 13 bases between the two ends. The CDR3 is 12 residues long. Germline values: CDR1 SQVTM, CDR2 ANQGSEA. This CDR3 is CSVGSRTSEAFF. CDR3 sequence (DNA): TGCAGCGTTGGTTCAAGGACAAGTGAAGCTTTCTTT. Variable domain in full (rest from reference TRBV29-1 and TRBJ1-1): SAVISQKPSRDICQRGTSLTIQCQVDSQVTMMFWYRQQPGQSLTLIATANQGSEATYESGFVIDKFPISRPNLTFSTLTVSNMSPEDSSIYLCSVGSRTSEAFFGQGTRLTVV.

The genes are TRBV14 and TRBJ1-2; D is ambiguous. Germline CDR1 and CDR2: SGHDN and FVKESK. The CDR3 has 13 residues. V lost 4 bases to trimming and J lost 8 bases, with 14 bases between them. The CDR3 region is CASSRIETSGYTF. Here the CDR3 DNA reads TGTGCCAGCAGCCGAATAGAAACGTCAGGCTACACCTTC.

Remarks on this clone: At the DNA level, this CDR3 is encoded by other sequences in the same sample as well. This chain links TRBV4-3 with TRBJ1-1; TRBD1 is a possible D gene (5 bases). Germline V gene sequence: CDR1 LGHNA, CDR2 YSLEER. The V end was cut by 2 bases, the J end by 1 base, with 5 bases between. The CDR3 loop spans 13 amino acids. The CDR3: CASSQTGNTEAFF. The DNA for the CDR3 is TGCGCCAGCAGCCAAACAGGGAACACTGAAGCTTTCTTT.

The genes are TRBV9 and TRBJ1-5; TRBD1 is a possible D gene (5 bases). Deletions cut 3 bases from V and 4 bases from J, with 11 bases between. The V gene's germline CDR1 is SGDLS and CDR2 YYNGEE. This CDR3 has 14 amino acids. The CDR3 protein is CASSAGHLNQPQHF. DNA of the CDR3: TGTGCCAGCAGCGCCGGACATTTAAATCAGCCCCAGCATTTT.

The chain uses TRBV19 and TRBJ2-7, with TRBD1 matching over 8 bases. In germline, CDR1 is LNHDA, CDR2 SQIVND (reference sequence). The CDR3 extends over 16 amino acids. V was pared by 1 base and J by 2 bases, with 7 bases of the junction left unmatched. The CDR3 bases are TGTGCCAGTAGTATAGGGCCGGGACAGGTTCCCTACGAGCAGTACTTC. This encodes CASSIGPGQVPYEQYF.

The chain has TRBV12-3 or TRBV12-4 and TRBJ1-1, with TRBD1 as a possible D gene (6 bases). Trimming pared 7 bases from V and 6 bases from J, leaving 15 bases between. The CDR3 covers 13 residues. CDR3 in DNA: TGTGCCAGCACCCGAGGGGGGTCCCCTGAAGCTTTCTTT. Its protein is CASTRGGSPEAFF.

This chain joins TRBV11-2 and TRBJ2-7, with D possibly being TRBD2 (6 bases). Germline V gene lookup returns CDR1 SGHAT and CDR2 FQNNGV. The CDR3 sequence is 15 residues long. The V and J ends lost 3 bases and 1 base respectively, with 13 bases between them. The CDR3 DNA follows: TGTGCCAGCAGCTTGGGGGGACCGCTTTCCTACGAGCAGTACTTC. Residues: CASSLGGPLSYEQYF.

V usage is TRBV4-3 and J usage is TRBJ1-1; TRBD1 matches at 9 bases. Germline loops: CDR1 LGHNA, CDR2 YSLEER. V lost 0 bases to trimming and J lost 11 bases; unmatched junction nucleotides: 10. CDR3 size: 15 residues. The DNA of the CDR3 is TGCGCCAGCAGCCAAGAGGACAGGGGCATAGGTGACGCTTTCTTT. Translating it yields CASSQEDRGIGDAFF.

The J gene is TRBJ2-6, the V gene TRBV11-2; D unclear. V lost 6 bases and J 0 bases, leaving 15 bases between the germline ends. The CDR3 loop spans 17 amino acids. The germline CDR1 and CDR2 sequences are SGHAT and FQNNGV. CDR3 nucleotides: TGTGCCAGCAGAGGTTTAAGCAGAACCTCTGGGGCCAACGTCCTGACTTTC. Amino acid sequence: CASRGLSRTSGANVLTF.

On this clone itself: Other nucleotide sequences from this sample produce the same CDR3. DNA of the CDR3: TGTGCCAGCAGTTACAGGACAGGGTATGGCTACACCTTC. This codes for CASSYRTGYGYTF. J is TRBJ1-2 and V is TRBV6-5; 8 bases fit TRBD1. Losses at the gene ends were 2 bases for V and 5 bases for J; bases not matched to a gene: 1. The CDR3 totals 13 residues. The germline V gene encodes CDR1 MNHEY and CDR2 SVGAGI.

V usage is TRBV28 and J usage is TRBJ1-5; the D gene is possibly TRBD1 (6 bases). Trimming removed 3 bases at V and 4 bases at J, with 16 bases between. The CDR3 totals 16 residues. Germline lookup yields CDR1 MDHEN and CDR2 SYDVKM. The CDR3 DNA reads as TGTGCCAGCAGTTTTATGAGGGGAGGGGGGAATCAGCCCCAGCATTTT. The encoded protein is CASSFMRGGGNQPQHF.

CDR3 loop: CASSRGFTYEQYF. The CDR3 coding sequence is TGTGCCAGCAGTCGAGGCTTCACCTACGAGCAGTACTTC. This chain uses TRBV6-5 with TRBJ2-7; no clear D. Germline CDR1 is MNHEY and CDR2 is SVGAGI. With 5 bases removed from V and 2 bases from J, the gap between germline ends came to 10 bases. CDR3 length: 13 amino acids.

This chain connects TRBV7-9 to TRBJ2-5; TRBD1 matches 7 bases. J lost 2 bases, V lost 5 bases, and 8 bases had no gene match. The CDR3 runs to 15 residues. Germline V CDR1 and CDR2: SEHNR, FQNEAQ (reference sequence). The CDR3 spells CASSPQTGRQETQYF. The CDR3 DNA sequence: TGTGCCAGCAGCCCGCAGACAGGGCGGCAAGAGACCCAGTACTTC.

Only one count was recorded for this clone. Written as DNA, the CDR3 is TGCGCCAGCAGCTCCATTCAACAGGGCGCGGGTGGAAAACTGTTTTTT. Translated, it gives CASSSIQQGAGGKLFF. This chain uses TRBV5-1 with TRBJ1-4, with a weak D call TRBD1 (6 bases). The CDR3 length is 16 residues. The V gene lost 3 bases and the J gene lost 10 bases, with 22 bases spanning the gap. CDR1 is SGHRS and CDR2 is YFSETQ in the germline V gene. Looking up the rest from reference TRBV5-1 and TRBJ1-4 gives the full variable domain: KAGVTQTPRYLIKTRGQQVTLSCSPISGHRSVSWYQQTPGQGLQFLFEYFSETQRNKGNFPGRFSGRQFSNSRSEMNVSTLELGDSALYLCASSSIQQGAGGKLFFGSGTQLSVL.

V and J are TRBV7-6 and TRBJ2-5; 11 bases are a match to TRBD1. The CDR3 is made up of 15 amino acids. The germline V gene encodes CDR1 SGHVS and CDR2 FNYEAQ. V lost 2 bases and J lost 5; bases outside the gene matches: 4. The DNA for the CDR3 is TGTGCCAGCAGCTTACGGACAGGGGGCAGGGAGACCCAGTACTTC. Encoded protein: CASSLRTGGRETQYF.

The chain carries TRBV4-1 and TRBJ1-5; D remains unclear. Germline V gene lookup returns CDR1 MGHRA and CDR2 YSYEKL. Between the trimmed V and J ends, which lost 0 bases and 4 bases, there was a span of 13 bases. This CDR3 region has 16 residues. Here the CDR3 reads CASSQDYPTGNQPQHF. The DNA of the CDR3 is TGCGCCAGCAGCCAAGATTACCCGACGGGGAATCAGCCCCAGCATTTT.

A note on this clone: Relative to the germline gene, one junction end is altered; a read error may explain this. The V and J genes are TRBV4-3 and TRBJ1-1, with 9 bases matching TRBD1. The germline V gene encodes CDR1 LGHNA and CDR2 YSLEER. The CDR3 is 18 residues long. CDR3 amino acids: CGSSQEVVGQGSSTEAFF. In DNA, the CDR3 is TGCGGCAGCAGCCAAGAGGTGGTGGGACAGGGTTCGAGCACTGAAGCTTTCTTT.

The rearrangement joins TRBV7-2 to TRBJ2-7, with 11 positions matching TRBD1. The CDR3 consists of 14 residues. V was pared by 5 bases and J by 4 bases, with 4 bases of the junction left unmatched. Germline V CDR1 and CDR2: SGHTA, FQGNSA. The CDR3, as DNA: TGTGCCAGCAGCAAGGACAGGGGGCTGTACGAGCAGTACTTC. Protein sequence: CASSKDRGLYEQYF.

This chain uses TRBV3-1 (or the pseudogene TRBV3-2) with TRBJ2-5; perhaps TRBD1 as D (5 bases). V was cut by 4 bases and J by 2 bases, with 14 bases left in between. The V gene's germline CDR1 is LGHDT and CDR2 YNNKEL (reference sequence). This CDR3 is 15 amino acids long. CDR3: CASSRVGRVQETQYF. The CDR3, as DNA: TGTGCCAGCAGCCGGGTGGGCAGGGTTCAAGAGACCCAGTACTTC.

V gene TRBV15 combines with J gene TRBJ2-1, with unresolved D. Per germline, CDR1 LNHNV and CDR2 YYDKDF (reference sequence). This CDR3 contains 15 residues. V dropped 0 bases and J dropped 1 base, with 7 bases sitting between them. CDR3 DNA: TGTGCCACCAGCAGAGATCGAACATCCTACAATGAGCAGTTCTTC. Amino acid sequence: CATSRDRTSYNEQFF.